The clone carrying this TCR beta chain was recorded a few times. Its antigen is as yet unknown. This CDR3 has 19 amino acids. The ends were cut back, 4 bases at V and 1 base at J, with 21 bases in the middle. Germline V gives CDR1 SGHRS, CDR2 YFSETQ. These data belong to a study of CD8 T cells in ankylosing spondylitis. Overall study findings and caveats: Blood from ankylosing spondylitis patients appeared to carry a characteristic roughly 8-variant TCR beta motif.

Each CDR3 protein is one row after TCRdb ran MiXCR on the 5' RACE reads. The table lists about 700,000 distinct CDR3 sequences, about 20% of them singletons. The rearrangement links TRBV5-1 to TRBJ2-6; D might be TRBD2 (6 bases). The source of this sequence is a male donor with ankylosing spondylitis. Sequencing was done on a sample of blood, either unsorted or a sorted T cell fraction (not recorded which). The CDR3 loop is CASSRSQSLGGSGANVLTF. The CDR3 region has the DNA TGCGCCAGCAGCCGTTCCCAAAGCTTGGGGGGATCTGGGGCCAACGTCCTGACTTTC.